A selection of T cell receptor beta chains follows, all from one sample in a study of CD8 T cells in ankylosing spondylitis. Via MiXCR, TCRdb re-called the 5' RACE reads, giving one row per CDR3 protein. The repertoire holds roughly 180,000 distinct CDR3 sequences, with 10% to 15% as singletons. Sequencing input: blood, either unsorted or a sorted T cell fraction (not recorded which). These receptors were collected from a female donor with ankylosing spondylitis or in good health (not recorded which). Both conserved end residues are trimmed from each CDR3.

V,J,CDR3
TRBV14,TRBJ2-1,ASSRGLPNEQF
TRBV29-1,TRBJ1-1,SALVHMNTEAF
TRBV7-2,TRBJ2-5,ASSFKRGQETQY
TRBV29-1,TRBJ2-1,SSETGRNNEQF
TRBV20-1,TRBJ1-1,SARYRGDTEAF
TRBV5-1,TRBJ1-1,ASSQDRANTEAF
TRBV6-2/TRBV6-3,TRBJ1-1,ASSNRGVDTEAF
TRBV20-1,TRBJ2-4,SASDLAGGKKNIQY
TRBV29-1,TRBJ2-3,SVDSALTDTQY
TRBV29-1,TRBJ2-3,SVTARSEGDTQY
TRBV6-4,TRBJ2-2,ASRDLTGELF
TRBV14,TRBJ1-5,ASSQGGSQPQH
TRBV6-1,TRBJ2-1,ASSESIHEQF
TRBV5-1,TRBJ2-7,ASSMSSGRFDEQY
TRBV5-1,TRBJ2-3,ASSFANTQY
TRBV4-1,TRBJ2-3,ASGGPGRDTQY
TRBV9,TRBJ2-5,ASSTDFRETQY
TRBV12-3/TRBV12-4,TRBJ1-4,ASRTQGINEKLF
TRBV24-1,TRBJ1-5,ATSDGTDYNQPQH
TRBV5-6,TRBJ2-1,ASSLVPGGRSDEQF
TRBV2,TRBJ1-5,ASSDGQGTQPQH
TRBV20-1,TRBJ2-3,SALQGGASTDTQY
TRBV11-3,TRBJ1-4,ASSATRQLGEKLF
TRBV19,TRBJ2-5,ASSISPSGTETQY
TRBV12-3/TRBV12-4,TRBJ2-2,ASSLGQATGELF
TRBV6-2/TRBV6-3,TRBJ2-2,ATYEATYPGELF
TRBV6-6,TRBJ2-7,ASSYSQSVEQY
TRBV2,TRBJ2-7,ASTRHLYEQY
TRBV7-2,TRBJ2-7,ASSSRTGNYEQY
TRBV5-1,TRBJ2-1,ASSPTSGFGTSYNEQF
TRBV10-3,TRBJ1-2,AIMPGQGGYGYT
TRBV6-1,TRBJ1-2,ASSEQGTTGGYT
TRBV7-9,TRBJ2-7,ASSLGPNEQY
TRBV12-3/TRBV12-4,TRBJ2-1,ASTSVNEQF
TRBV12-3/TRBV12-4,TRBJ1-1,ASSLRFLGTEAF
TRBV9,TRBJ1-6,ASSVKQADSPLH
TRBV2,TRBJ2-2,ASSAAGGNTGELF
TRBV12-5,TRBJ2-4,ASGLGLATGNIQY
TRBV5-1,TRBJ2-2,ASSLGTTPLNTGELF
TRBV29-1,TRBJ1-1,SATRTGVTEAF
TRBV2,TRBJ1-5,ASSELFGSNQPQH
TRBV4-3,TRBJ2-5,ASSQRIGEETQY
TRBV7-2,TRBJ2-3,ASRPQPPDTQY
TRBV10-3,TRBJ2-7,AISEIRTSGFYEQY
TRBV28,TRBJ2-3,ASSSGQDTQY
TRBV6-1,TRBJ2-1,ASSLPSIQDPEQF
TRBV7-6,TRBJ2-5,ASSLRLQETQY
TRBV20-1,TRBJ2-1,SARLAGGVNEQF
TRBV4-3,TRBJ2-6,ASSQESTSGANVLT
TRBV27,TRBJ2-7,ASGTYEQY
TRBV6-9,TRBJ2-3,ASSWTADTQY
TRBV28,TRBJ1-2,ASSFQVRDGYT
TRBV7-3,TRBJ2-1,ASSSRWNEQF